The present entry profiles one TCR beta chain with its context. The antigen this receptor binds is unknown. The sample holds no much larger clone one base away, and base qualities are not on file. The CDR3 runs 15 amino acids, cysteine and phenylalanine included. CDR3 DNA is the only sequence kept; it has 45 bases, read in frame from the first base. V sheds 7 bases and J sheds 1 base, leaving 20 bases between their ends. CDR1 SQVTM and CDR2 ANQGSEA were looked up in the germline V gene. The entire isolated RNA was reverse transcribed using the High Capacity cDNA Reverse Transcription Kit, and thus expressed TCRB transcripts were sequenced. Deep immunoSEQ sequencing was performed on naive, central memory and regulatory T cell samples, with an average of about 4 million total reads per sample. Sorted cells were lysed in RLT buffer, and RNA was extracted using DNase-treated RNeasy Micro or Mini kits according to cell number. To prevent cross-contamination, each cell subset was processed individually, whereas patient and healthy donor samples were processed jointly. TCRB sequences were amplified from cDNA with the immunoSEQ multiplex PCR, producing 87-bp fragments spanning the CDR3 region. Sequencing of the amplicons was performed on the Illumina HiSeq platform. From the authors' description of their analysis: PCR bias was computationally corrected using synthetic template baselines, reads within Hamming distance 2 were collapsed, and singletons that could not be merged were discarded. By aligning reads against IMGT, V, D and J genes, CDR3 length, and insertions or deletions at six rearrangement sites were assigned. Clonotype counts were normalized to sorted cell number within each subset before computing true diversity and Gini coefficients with the tcR R package. The overlap coefficient, calculated on TCRB nucleotide sequences, was used to quantify repertoire sharing. Out-of-frame TCRB sequences from naive cells were analyzed to stand in for the pre-selection repertoire. Not all clones reach the TCRdb copy of this immuneACCESS table, which keeps in-frame sequences only. Checked studies attribute under half of the gap to unresolved V genes and leave the rest unexplained. V and J calls and clone size follow that table, whereas D and trimming were derived from the DNA. This sample has about 660,000 clones in its table, and about 14% of those were observed once. 0.035% to 0.045% of the sample lies in the top ten.

A single peripheral blood draw of 95 to 150 mL on average was collected from each donor into heparinised tubes. A BD FACSAria II and a panel including CD45RO, CCR7, CD25, CD127, CD95 and CD27 were used to sort naive, central memory, regulatory and stem cell-like memory CD4+ T cells. A purity above 98% was achieved for all sorted populations. PBMCs were separated immediately by Lymphoprep density gradient centrifugation and were stained directly, without being cultured. So that batch effects would be minimized, each experiment stained and sorted samples in pairs, pairing one healthy donor with one patient. The sample comes from a study of beta chain features in type 1 diabetes (dated by TCRdb to the late 2010s). Describing the broader study: No differences in mean age, gender distribution, total cell number or subset yield were found between patients and healthy donors. A total of roughly 99 million sorted cells were examined across all samples, and the number of cells per subset was strongly correlated with RNA yield. In the study, recently diagnosed type 1 diabetes patients and matched healthy donors were compared on the TCRB repertoires of their sorted circulating CD4+ T cell subsets. Regulatory and stem cell-like memory subsets were isolated from only 8 patients and 8 healthy donors, whereas naive and central memory subsets came from all 28 donors.

Results the study describes overall, beyond this receptor: Shorter templates might have been favored by PCR, but patient and control samples were amplified and corrected together, so both groups would have been affected equally by any skew. Sequencing cDNA rather than genomic DNA could over-represent highly expressing activated cells, although activation and CD3 levels did not differ between groups. Naive, central memory and regulatory TCRB repertoires appeared to be more similar among patients than among healthy donors. Patients with type 1 diabetes made fewer insertions and deleted more nucleotides at VDJ recombination sites, implying thymic rearrangement abnormalities. Because small numbers of individuals were included in the HLA sub-analyses, any influence of HLA type on TCRB rearrangement was left unresolved. A moderate but significant shortening of TCRB CDR3 length was observed in type 1 diabetes patients in all four CD4+ subsets.

The TCR sequence derives from a young man with type 1 diabetes. Sequencing used naive CD4+ T cells from blood. The label giving this sample's cell subset or site can be read as: true naive CD4+ T cells. The chain is encoded by TRBV29-1 joined to TRBJ2-7; 6 matching bases give a weak D call of TRBD1. Here is the DNA: TGCAGCGCGTTACCGAACCAGGGGCCTTCCTACGAGCAGTACTTC. This encodes CSALPNQGPSYEQYF.